The clone carrying this T cell receptor beta chain occurred many times. Its antigen remains unidentified. The sample is drawn from a study of blood T cells in healthy people across ages. Background on the study: For every two T cells, template switching captured about one barcoded beta molecule.

V was trimmed by 4 bases and J by 4 bases, leaving 17 bases between them. The CDR3 length is 15 residues. CDR1 and CDR2 (germline): SQVTM, ANQGSEA. Alongside a J-beta primer mix, a sample-barcoded 5' primer served in a second PCR lasting 7 to 11 cycles. MiXCR was run by TCRdb on the 5' RACE reads, yielding one entry per CDR3 protein. Here the sample spans about 720,000 distinct CDR3 sequences, 20% to 25% being singletons. Findings and caveats of the study: Naive and antigen-experienced cells could not be conclusively compared, given unsorted PBMCs. It was the long-lived donors that had more naive CD4+ cells and higher diversity than aged donors. With age, beta diversity per million T cells declined roughly linearly, significantly by approximately 41.

V and J are TRBV29-1 and TRBJ2-1, with D tentatively TRBD2 (6 bases). Sample: blood. The receptor's source is a man aged 65 to 79 in good health. The chain's CDR3 is CSVVPSRGGYNEQFF. CDR3 nucleotides: TGCAGCGTTGTCCCCTCCCGGGGAGGATACAATGAGCAGTTCTTC.